This TCR beta chain derives from a study of CD8+CD57+ T cells in acquired aplastic anemia. Study-wide results and limits: The CD8+ Simpson's diversity of patients and controls was not significantly different.

By flow cytometry, patients selected for sequencing had shown an expansion of CD8+CD57+ cells. The TCR beta profiling, which covered VDJ combination and CDR3 sequence, was carried out using genomic DNA as the template. TCRdb ran MiXCR on the reads and lists one entry per CDR3 protein. The sample carries fewer than 200,000 distinct CDR3 sequences, less than 60% recorded once. At least ten counts were recorded for this clonotype. Its specificity is unknown. V lost 1 base and J lost 11; bases outside the gene matches: 10. CDR3 length equals 15 residues. Looked up from germline, CDR1 is SGHTA and CDR2 is FQGNSA.

The TCR comes from a human donor with aplastic anemia. The genes are TRBV7-2 and TRBJ1-2, with 10 bases lining up with TRBD1. Sequenced sample: sorted CD4+, CD8+, or CD8+CD57+ T cells (not recorded which) from PBMCs. The CDR3 reads CASSLGDRGLGGYTF. CDR3 nucleotides: TGTGCCAGCAGCTTAGGGGACAGGGGCCTAGGCGGGTACACCTTC.